The present T cell receptor (beta chain) was sequenced within a study of T-cell reconstitution after alpha-beta-depleted transplantation in children. Trimming shortened V by 1 base and J by 4 bases, and 13 bases separated the two germline ends. CDR1 is DFQATT and CDR2 is SNEGSKA in the germline V gene (reference sequence). This CDR3 spans 14 amino acids. This sample's TCRbeta library carried unique molecular identifier barcodes. TCRdb used MiXCR to reprocess the PCR reads, holding one entry per CDR3 protein. The sample holds about 900,000 distinct CDR3 sequences; about 29% are singletons and the top ten take 25% to 35%. Remarks on this clonotype: Its antigen is unidentified.

Points from the study as a whole: Surviving recipient T cells and thymic progenitors accounted for the high day-60 TCRbeta diversity observed in some patients. Expanded clones from the graft, numbering several hundred, reportedly supplied alpha-beta T cells about two months after transplant.

This clonotype was sampled from a boy in the first two years of life who had a stem cell transplant for SCID, so the T cells may come from the graft donor. The gene calls are TRBV20-1 and TRBJ1-1, with D possibly TRBD1 on 5 matching bases. The input for sequencing was PBMCs, mostly from graft donor cells, taken 360 days after TCRalphabeta/CD19-depleted stem cell transplant. CDR3 protein: CSARGGRRATEAFF. CDR3 nucleotide sequence: TGCAGTGCTAGAGGGGGCAGGAGGGCCACTGAAGCTTTCTTT.